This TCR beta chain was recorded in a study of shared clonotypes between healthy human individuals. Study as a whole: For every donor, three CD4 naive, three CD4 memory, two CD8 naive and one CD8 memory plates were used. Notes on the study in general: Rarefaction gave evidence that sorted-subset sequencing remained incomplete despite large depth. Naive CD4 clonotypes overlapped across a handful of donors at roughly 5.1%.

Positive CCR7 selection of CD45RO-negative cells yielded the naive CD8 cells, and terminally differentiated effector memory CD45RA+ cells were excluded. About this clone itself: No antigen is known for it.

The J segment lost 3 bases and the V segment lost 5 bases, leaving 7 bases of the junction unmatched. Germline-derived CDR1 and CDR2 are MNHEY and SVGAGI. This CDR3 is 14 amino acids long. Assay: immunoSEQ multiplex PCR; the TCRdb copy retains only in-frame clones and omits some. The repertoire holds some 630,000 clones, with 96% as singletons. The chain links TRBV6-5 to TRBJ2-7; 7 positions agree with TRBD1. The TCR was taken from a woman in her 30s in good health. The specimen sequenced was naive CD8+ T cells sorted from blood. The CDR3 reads CASSKPGGLYEQYF. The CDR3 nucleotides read TGTGCCAGCAGTAAGCCAGGGGGTCTCTACGAGCAGTACTTC.